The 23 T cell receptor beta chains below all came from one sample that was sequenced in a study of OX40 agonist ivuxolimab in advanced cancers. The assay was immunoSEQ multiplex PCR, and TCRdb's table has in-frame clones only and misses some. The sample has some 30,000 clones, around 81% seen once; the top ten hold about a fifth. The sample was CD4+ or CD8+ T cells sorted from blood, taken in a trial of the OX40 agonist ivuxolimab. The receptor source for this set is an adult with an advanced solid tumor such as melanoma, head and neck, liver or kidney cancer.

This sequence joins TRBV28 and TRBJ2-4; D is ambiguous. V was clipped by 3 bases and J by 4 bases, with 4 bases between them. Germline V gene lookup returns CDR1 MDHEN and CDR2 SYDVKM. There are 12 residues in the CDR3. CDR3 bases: TGTGCCAGCAGTTTGGCAAAAAACATTCAGTACTTC. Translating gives CASSLAKNIQYF.

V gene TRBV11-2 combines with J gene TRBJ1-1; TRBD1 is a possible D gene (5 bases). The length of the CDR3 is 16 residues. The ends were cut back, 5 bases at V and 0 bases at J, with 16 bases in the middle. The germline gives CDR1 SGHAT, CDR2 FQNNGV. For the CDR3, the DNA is TGTGCCAGCAGCCCCCTTAGAGACAGTTTGAACACTGAAGCTTTCTTT. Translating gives CASSPLRDSLNTEAFF.

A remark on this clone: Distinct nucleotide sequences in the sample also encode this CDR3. In DNA, the CDR3 is TGTGCCAGCTCACTACTTAAAGACGAGCAGTACTTC. Protein: CASSLLKDEQYF. The rearrangement joins TRBV18 to TRBJ2-7; no firm D call. Trimming cost V 4 bases and J 5 bases, with 9 bases left between them. Per the germline V gene, CDR1 is KGHSH and CDR2 is LQKENI. This CDR3 region has 12 residues.

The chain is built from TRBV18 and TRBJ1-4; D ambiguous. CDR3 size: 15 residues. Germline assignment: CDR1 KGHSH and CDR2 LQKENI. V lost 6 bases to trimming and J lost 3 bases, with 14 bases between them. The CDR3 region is CASSLTSRPNEKLFF. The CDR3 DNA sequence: TGTGCCAGCTCCCTAACATCCCGGCCTAATGAAAAACTGTTTTTT.

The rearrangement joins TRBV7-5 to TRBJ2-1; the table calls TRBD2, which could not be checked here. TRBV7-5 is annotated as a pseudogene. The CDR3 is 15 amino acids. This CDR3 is CVRSLETSGRNEQFF. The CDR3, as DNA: TGTGTCAGAAGCTTAGAGACTAGCGGGAGAAATGAGCAGTTCTTC.

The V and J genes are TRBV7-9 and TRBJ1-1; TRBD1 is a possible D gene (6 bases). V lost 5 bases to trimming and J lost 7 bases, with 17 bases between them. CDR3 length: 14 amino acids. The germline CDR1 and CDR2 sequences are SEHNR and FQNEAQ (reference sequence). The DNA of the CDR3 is TGTGCCAGCAGCCTCGGGGGGACACCAAGTGAAGCTTTCTTT. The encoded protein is CASSLGGTPSEAFF.

CDR3 sequence: CASSLASNTGELFF. The CDR3 nucleotides are TGCGCCAGCAGCTTGGCATCGAACACCGGGGAGCTGTTTTTT. V is TRBV5-1 and J is TRBJ2-2; D is undetermined. Trimming took off 0 bases at V and 0 bases at J, with 3 bases between the two ends. CDR3 length: 14 residues. Per germline, CDR1 SGHRS and CDR2 YFSETQ.

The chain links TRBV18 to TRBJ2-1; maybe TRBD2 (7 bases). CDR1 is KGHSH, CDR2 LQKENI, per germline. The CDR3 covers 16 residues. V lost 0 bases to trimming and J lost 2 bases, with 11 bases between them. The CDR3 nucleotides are TGTGCCAGCTCACCACCGGGGGGGCGACCCTACAATGAGCAGTTCTTC. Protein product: CASSPPGGRPYNEQFF.

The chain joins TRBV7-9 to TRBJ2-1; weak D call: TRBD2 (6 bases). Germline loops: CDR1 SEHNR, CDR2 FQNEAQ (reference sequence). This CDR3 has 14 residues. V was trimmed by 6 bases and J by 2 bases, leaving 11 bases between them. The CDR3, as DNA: TGTGCCAGCAGTACCGGCGGGGCCTACAATGAGCAGTTCTTC. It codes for CASSTGGAYNEQFF.

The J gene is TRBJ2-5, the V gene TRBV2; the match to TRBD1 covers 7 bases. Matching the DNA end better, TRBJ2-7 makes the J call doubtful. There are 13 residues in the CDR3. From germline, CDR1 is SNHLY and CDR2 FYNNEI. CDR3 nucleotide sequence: TGTGCCAGCACTCCCGGGACAGACTACGAGCAGTACTTC. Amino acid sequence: CASTPGTDYEQYF.

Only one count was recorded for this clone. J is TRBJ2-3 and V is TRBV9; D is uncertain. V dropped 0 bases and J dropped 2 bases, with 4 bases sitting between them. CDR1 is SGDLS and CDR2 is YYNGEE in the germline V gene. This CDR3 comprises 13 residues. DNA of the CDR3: TGTGCCAGCAGCGTAGCTCCCACAGATACGCAGTATTTT. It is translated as CASSVAPTDTQYF. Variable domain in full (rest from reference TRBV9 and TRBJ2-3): DSGVTQTPKHLITATGQRVTLRCSPRSGDLSVYWYQQSLDQGLQFLIQYYNGEERAKGNILERFSAQQFPDLHSELNLSSLELGDSALYFCASSVAPTDTQYFGPGTRLTVL.

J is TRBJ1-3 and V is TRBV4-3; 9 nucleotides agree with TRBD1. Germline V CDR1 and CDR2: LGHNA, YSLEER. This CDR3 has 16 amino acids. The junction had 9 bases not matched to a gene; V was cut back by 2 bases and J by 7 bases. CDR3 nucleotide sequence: TGCGCCAGCAGCCAAACACAGGGGGCCGGGGGTAACACCATATATTTT. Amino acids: CASSQTQGAGGNTIYF.

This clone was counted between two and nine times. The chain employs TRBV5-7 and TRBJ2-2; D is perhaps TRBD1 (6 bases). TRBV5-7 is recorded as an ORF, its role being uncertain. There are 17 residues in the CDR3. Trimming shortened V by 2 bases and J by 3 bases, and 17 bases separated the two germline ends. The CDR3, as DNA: TGTGCCAGCAGCTTTGGGCAGGGGTGGACTGACACCGGGGAGCTGTTTTTT. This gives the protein CASSFGQGWTDTGELFF.

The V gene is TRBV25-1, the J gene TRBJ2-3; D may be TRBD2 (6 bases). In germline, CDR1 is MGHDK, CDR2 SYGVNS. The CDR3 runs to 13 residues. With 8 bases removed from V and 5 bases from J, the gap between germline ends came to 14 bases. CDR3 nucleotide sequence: TGTGCCAGCGGCCCAGCGGGTGTAGATACGCAGTATTTT. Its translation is CASGPAGVDTQYF. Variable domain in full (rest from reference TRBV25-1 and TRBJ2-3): EADIYQTPRYLVIGTGKKITLECSQTMGHDKMYWYQQDPGMELHLIHYSYGVNSTEKGDLSSESTVSRIRTEHFPLTLESARPSHTSQYLCASGPAGVDTQYFGPGTRLTVL.

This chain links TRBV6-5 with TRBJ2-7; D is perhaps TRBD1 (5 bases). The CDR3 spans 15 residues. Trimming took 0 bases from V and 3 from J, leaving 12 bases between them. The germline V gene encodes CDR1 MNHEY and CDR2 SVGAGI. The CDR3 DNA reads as TGTGCCAGCAGTTACTCGCAACTCAGGGACTACGAGCAGTACTTC. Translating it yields CASSYSQLRDYEQYF.

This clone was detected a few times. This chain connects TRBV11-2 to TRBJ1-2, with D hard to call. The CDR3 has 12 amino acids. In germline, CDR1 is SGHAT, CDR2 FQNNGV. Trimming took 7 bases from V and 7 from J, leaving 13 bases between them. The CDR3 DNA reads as TGTGCCAGCACCGGGCTGGGGTTTGGCTACACCTTC. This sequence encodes CASTGLGFGYTF.

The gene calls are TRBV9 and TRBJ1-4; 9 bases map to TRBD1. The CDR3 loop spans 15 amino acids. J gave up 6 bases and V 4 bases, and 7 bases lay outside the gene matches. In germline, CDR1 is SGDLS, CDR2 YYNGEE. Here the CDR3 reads CASSLQDRGDEKLFF. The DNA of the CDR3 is TGTGCCAGCAGCCTTCAGGACAGGGGTGATGAAAAACTGTTTTTT.

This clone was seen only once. DNA for the CDR3: TGTGCCACCGAAAAGCGGGCCGGGTCCTACGAGCAGTACTTC. Translation gives CATEKRAGSYEQYF. The rearrangement links TRBV6-5 to TRBJ2-7; D is possibly TRBD2 (6 bases). V lost 10 bases, J lost 1 base, and 17 bases lay in between. CDR3 length: 14 residues. The V gene's germline CDR1 is MNHEY and CDR2 SVGAGI.

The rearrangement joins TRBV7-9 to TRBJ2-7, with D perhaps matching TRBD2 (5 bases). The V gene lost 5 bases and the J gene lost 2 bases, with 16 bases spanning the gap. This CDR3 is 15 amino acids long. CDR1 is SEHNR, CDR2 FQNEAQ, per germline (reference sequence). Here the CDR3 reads CASSPIYGVAYEQYF. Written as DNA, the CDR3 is TGTGCCAGCAGCCCTATTTACGGGGTGGCCTACGAGCAGTACTTC.

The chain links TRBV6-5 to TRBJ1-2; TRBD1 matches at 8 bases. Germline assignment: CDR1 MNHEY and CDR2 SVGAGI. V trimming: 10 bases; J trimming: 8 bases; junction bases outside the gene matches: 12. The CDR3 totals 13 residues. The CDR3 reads CATLDRAKRGYTF. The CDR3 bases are TGTGCCACCCTGGACAGGGCAAAGAGGGGCTACACCTTC.

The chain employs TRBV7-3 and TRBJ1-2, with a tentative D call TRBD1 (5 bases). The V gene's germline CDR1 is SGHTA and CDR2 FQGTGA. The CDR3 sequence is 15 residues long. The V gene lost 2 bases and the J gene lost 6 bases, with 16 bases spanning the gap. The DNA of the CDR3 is TGTGCCAGCAGCTTAGATCCGACAGCGCCGGATGGCTACACCTTC. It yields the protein CASSLDPTAPDGYTF.

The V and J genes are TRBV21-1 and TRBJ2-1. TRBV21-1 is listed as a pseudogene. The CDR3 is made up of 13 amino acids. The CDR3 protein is CASSKGRGNEQFF. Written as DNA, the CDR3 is TGTGCCAGCAGCAAAGGGAGGGGGAATGAGCAGTTCTTC.

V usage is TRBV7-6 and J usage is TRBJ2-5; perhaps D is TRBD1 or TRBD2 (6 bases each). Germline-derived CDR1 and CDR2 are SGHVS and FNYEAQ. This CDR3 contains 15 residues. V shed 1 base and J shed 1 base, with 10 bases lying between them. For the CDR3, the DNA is TGTGCCAGCAGCTTAGGGGGGGCGGGCCAAGAGACCCAGTACTTC. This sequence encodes CASSLGGAGQETQYF.